This T cell receptor beta chain emerged from a study of cytotoxic CD8 clonotypes in ibrutinib-treated CLL. Study-level information: Complete response was seen in 2 patients and partial in roughly 25; approximately 12 progressed and roughly 15 stayed remitted after a median roughly 65 months.

CDR1 is MDHEN, CDR2 SYDVKM, per germline. V trimming: 3 bases; J trimming: 11 bases; junction bases outside the gene matches: 13. The CDR3 is 16 residues long. Repertoires were generated with immunoSEQ multiplex PCR, while TCRdb's copy carries only in-frame clones and drops some. The sample lists around 41,000 clones, about three quarters occurring once. The sample holds one count of this clone. V gene TRBV28 combines with J gene TRBJ2-3, with 11 bases matching TRBD2. The sample in question was PBMCs, obtained at disease progression, from a patient treated with ibrutinib. The receptor's source is a human donor with chronic lymphocytic leukemia. The CDR3, as DNA: TGTGCCAGCAGTTTTAGTACTAGCGGGAGACTAGGGGGGCAGTATTTT. It translates to CASSFSTSGRLGGQYF.